This TCR beta chain was sequenced in a study of cytomegalovirus exposure and HLA in healthy donors. Overall study findings and caveats: The study labeled roughly 160 TCR beta chains cytomegalovirus-associated. The CMV antigen specificity of a few CMV-associated chains was confirmed through in vitro analysis.

Generated by immunoSEQ multiplex PCR, the TCRdb table keeps only in-frame clones and is missing some. The sample shows some 80,000 clones, 95% to 97% of them seen only once. A remark on this clone: Its antigen is not identified.

The source of this sequence is a woman younger than 30 in good health and CMV-seronegative. Material: PBMCs.

In nucleotides, the CDR3 is TGTGCCAGCAGTTTACACCCAACGGGTCAGAACACTGAAGCTTTCTTT. Translation: CASSLHPTGQNTEAFF. The chain combines TRBV6-5 with TRBJ1-1, with D hard to call. The CDR3 loop spans 16 amino acids. Germline CDR1 is MNHEY and CDR2 is SVGAGI. The V end lost 4 bases, the J end lost 1 base, and 16 bases lay between the germline ends.